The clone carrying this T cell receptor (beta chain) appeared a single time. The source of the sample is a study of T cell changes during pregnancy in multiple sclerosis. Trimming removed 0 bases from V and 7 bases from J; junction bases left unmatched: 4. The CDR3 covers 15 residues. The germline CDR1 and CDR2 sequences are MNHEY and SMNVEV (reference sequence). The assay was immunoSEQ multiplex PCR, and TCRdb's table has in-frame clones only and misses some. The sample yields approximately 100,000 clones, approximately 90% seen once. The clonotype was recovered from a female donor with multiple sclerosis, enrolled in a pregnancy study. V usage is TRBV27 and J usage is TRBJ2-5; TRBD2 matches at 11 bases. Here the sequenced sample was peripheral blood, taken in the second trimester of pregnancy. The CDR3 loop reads CASSLSSGGARTQYF. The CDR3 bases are TGTGCCAGCAGTTTATCTAGCGGGGGGGCCCGGACCCAGTACTTC.